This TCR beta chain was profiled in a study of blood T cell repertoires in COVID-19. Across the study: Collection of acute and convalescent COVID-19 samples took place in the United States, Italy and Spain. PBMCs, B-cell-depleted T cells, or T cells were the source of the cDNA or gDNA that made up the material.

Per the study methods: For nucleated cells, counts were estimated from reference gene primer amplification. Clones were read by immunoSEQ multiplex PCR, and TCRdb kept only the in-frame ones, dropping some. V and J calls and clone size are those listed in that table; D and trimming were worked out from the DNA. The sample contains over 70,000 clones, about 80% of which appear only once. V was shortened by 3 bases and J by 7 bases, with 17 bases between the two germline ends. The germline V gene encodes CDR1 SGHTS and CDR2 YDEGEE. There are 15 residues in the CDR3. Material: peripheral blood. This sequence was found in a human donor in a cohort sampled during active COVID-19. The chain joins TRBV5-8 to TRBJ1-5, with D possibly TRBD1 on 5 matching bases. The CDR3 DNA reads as TGTGCCAGCAGCTCAGTTCCGGGGGGAGGACAGCCCCAGCATTTT. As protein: CASSSVPGGGQPQHF.